This entry lists 21 T cell receptor beta chains sequenced from one sample in a study of blood T cell repertoires in COVID-19. Clones were sequenced by immunoSEQ multiplex PCR, and TCRdb holds only the in-frame ones, with some missing. The table records approximately 300,000 clones, more than 75% of them present only once. Sequenced input: peripheral blood. Source of these receptors: a woman in her 50s with acute or convalescent COVID-19.

The V gene is TRBV5-4, the J gene TRBJ2-1, with D maybe TRBD2 (6 bases). The germline V gene has CDR1 SGHNT and CDR2 YYREEE (reference sequence). With 4 bases removed from V and 7 bases from J, the gap between germline ends came to 15 bases. The CDR3 is 14 amino acids. The CDR3 spells CASSQIVGGNEQFF. The DNA of the CDR3 is TGTGCCAGCAGCCAGATAGTCGGGGGTAATGAGCAGTTCTTC. Supplemented by reference TRBV5-4 and TRBJ2-1, the full variable domain reads ETGVTQSPTHLIKTRGQQVTLRCSSQSGHNTVSWYQQALGQGPQFIFQYYREEENGRGNFPPRFSGLQFPNYSSELNVNALELDDSALYLCASSQIVGGNEQFFGPGTRLTVL.

This clone was seen just once. The chain combines TRBV6-6 with TRBJ2-5; 7 nucleotides align to TRBD2. The V segment lost 0 bases and the J segment 2 bases; nucleotides outside the gene matches: 6. This CDR3 is built from 16 residues. Germline V lookup: CDR1 MNHNY, CDR2 SVGAGI (reference sequence). The CDR3 coding sequence is TGTGCCAGCAGTTACTCGGGCCTAGCGGATCAAGAGACCCAGTACTTC. Translating gives CASSYSGLADQETQYF.

This chain connects TRBV7-3 to TRBJ2-1, with D possibly TRBD2 on 5 matching bases. Germline CDR1 SGHTA, CDR2 FQGTGA. V was clipped by 1 base and J by 2 bases, with 18 bases between them. CDR3 length: 18 residues. The CDR3: CASSLRVSSFSAYNEQFF. As DNA, the CDR3 is TGTGCCAGCAGCTTAAGGGTCTCGAGCTTTAGCGCCTACAATGAGCAGTTCTTC.

This clone was observed a few times. This chain uses TRBV25-1 with TRBJ1-1; TRBD1 aligns across 10 bases. The CDR3 is made up of 12 amino acids. Germline V CDR1 and CDR2: MGHDK, SYGVNS. V lost 8 bases and J lost 4; bases outside the gene matches: 1. CDR3 bases: TGTGCCAGCCGGACAGGGGGCACTGAAGCTTTCTTT. Amino acids: CASRTGGTEAFF.

V gene TRBV9 combines with J gene TRBJ2-1; tentative D call: TRBD1 (6 bases). V shed 1 base and J shed 2 bases, with 13 bases lying between them. Germline V gene data show CDR1 as SGDLS and CDR2 as YYNGEE. This CDR3 comprises 16 residues. The CDR3 coding sequence is TGTGCCAGCAGCGTACCCCTCGGGACACCCTACAATGAGCAGTTCTTC. This encodes CASSVPLGTPYNEQFF.

The chain combines TRBV30 with TRBJ2-7; 7 positions match TRBD2. This CDR3 has 11 amino acids. J gave up 11 bases and V 1 base, and 5 bases lay outside the gene matches. The germline V gene encodes CDR1 GTSNPN and CDR2 SVGIG (reference sequence). The CDR3 bases are TGTGCCTGGAGTGGCGGGGGTCGGGAGTACTTC. Translated, it gives CAWSGGGREYF.

The chain employs TRBV4-2 and TRBJ1-2; a possible D gene is TRBD1 (5 bases). The CDR3 sequence is 13 residues long. Per the germline V gene, CDR1 is LGHNA and CDR2 is YNFKEQ. V dropped 1 base and J dropped 5 bases, with 8 bases sitting between them. In nucleotides, the CDR3 is TGTGCCAGCAGCCAAGCGGGACTTTATGGCTACACCTTC. Residues: CASSQAGLYGYTF.

This chain joins TRBV23-1 and TRBJ2-6, with 11 nucleotides matching TRBD2. TRBV23-1 is flagged as an ORF with uncertain function. This CDR3 region has 21 residues. Trimming removed 0 bases from V and 2 bases from J; junction bases left unmatched: 12. This CDR3 reads CASSQSEVGTSGSAGANVLTF. The CDR3 coding sequence is TGCGCCAGCAGTCAATCTGAAGTTGGTACTAGCGGGAGTGCTGGGGCCAACGTCCTGACTTTC.

In the case of this clone: The sample holds other DNA sequences that translate to the same CDR3. The chain recombines TRBV7-2 with TRBJ2-1; 12 nucleotides agree with TRBD2. The CDR3 runs 16 residues. Per germline, CDR1 SGHTA and CDR2 FQGNSA. Germline trimming cut 1 base from V and 6 bases from J; bases unmatched to any gene: 4. As DNA, the CDR3 is TGTGCCAGCAGCTTAGTGGCGGGACTAGCGGGCAATGAGCAGTTCTTC. Amino acids: CASSLVAGLAGNEQFF.

V usage is TRBV7-2 and J usage is TRBJ2-3; D call uncertain. Trimming removed 5 bases from V and 0 bases from J, with 9 bases in between. The CDR3 consists of 14 residues. In germline, CDR1 is SGHTA, CDR2 FQGNSA. CDR3: CASSKPTSTDTQYF. Here the CDR3 DNA reads TGTGCCAGCAGCAAGCCAACTAGCACAGATACGCAGTATTTT.

The chain joins TRBV7-9 to TRBJ2-1, with no clear D. There are 14 residues in the CDR3. Between the trimmed V and J ends, which lost 3 bases and 6 bases, there was a span of 12 bases. Per germline, CDR1 SEHNR and CDR2 FQNEAQ (reference sequence). As DNA, the CDR3 is TGTGCCAGCAGCTTTGGTCAGGCCGCCAATGAGCAGTTCTTC. Its translation is CASSFGQAANEQFF.

The V and J genes are TRBV9 and TRBJ1-2; TRBD1 matches at 9 bases. Germline V gene sequence: CDR1 SGDLS, CDR2 YYNGEE. The junction had 9 bases not matched to a gene; V was cut back by 4 bases and J by 8 bases. The CDR3 extends over 14 amino acids. CDR3 sequence reads: CASSRQGGAFGYTF. The CDR3 DNA reads as TGTGCCAGCAGCCGACAGGGGGGGGCGTTCGGCTACACCTTC. Full variable domain (remainder filled in from reference TRBV9 and TRBJ1-2): DSGVTQTPKHLITATGQRVTLRCSPRSGDLSVYWYQQSLDQGLQFLIQYYNGEERAKGNILERFSAQQFPDLHSELNLSSLELGDSALYFCASSRQGGAFGYTFGSGTRLTVV.

This clone was counted between two and nine times. The genes are TRBV5-1 and TRBJ1-2; perhaps TRBD1 as D (6 bases). This CDR3 is 17 amino acids long. Germline values: CDR1 SGHRS, CDR2 YFSETQ. Trimming removed 0 bases at V and 7 bases at J, with 22 bases between. The CDR3 reads CASSLGGPGRDISGYTF. The CDR3 nucleotides are TGCGCCAGCAGCTTGGGGGGCCCCGGCAGGGACATCTCTGGCTACACCTTC.

The chain carries TRBV28 and TRBJ2-4; 8 nucleotides agree with TRBD2. CDR1 is MDHEN and CDR2 is SYDVKM in the germline V gene. This CDR3 has 17 amino acids. Unmatched junction bases numbered 10, after V lost 5 bases and J lost 1 base. The DNA for the CDR3 is TGTGCCAGCAGTCCACTGGGGAGCGGGAGCGCCAAAAACATTCAGTACTTC. Translating it yields CASSPLGSGSAKNIQYF.

The genes are TRBV4-2 and TRBJ2-5, with 12 positions matching TRBD2. With 1 base clipped from V and 4 bases from J, the junction kept 4 bases outside the gene matches. The CDR3 length is 16 residues. CDR1 LGHNA and CDR2 YNFKEQ come from the germline V gene. The CDR3 here is CASSQGALAGGETQYF. CDR3 coding DNA: TGTGCCAGCAGCCAAGGGGCACTAGCGGGAGGAGAGACCCAGTACTTC.

This rearrangement joins TRBV6-2 or TRBV6-3 to TRBJ2-7; 11 bases map to TRBD2. The CDR3 sequence is 15 residues long. Germline V lookup: CDR1 MNHEY, CDR2 SVGEGT. The trim removed 5 bases at V and 0 bases at J, leaving 3 bases unmatched. The CDR3 sequence: CASSRLAGSSYEQYF. Here the CDR3 DNA reads TGTGCCAGCAGTCGACTAGCGGGGAGCTCCTACGAGCAGTACTTC.

This clone was seen only a few times. For the CDR3, the DNA is TGTGCCAGCAGCTCGGGACAGGGAATGGCCGGGGAGCTGTTTTTT. This encodes CASSSGQGMAGELFF. This chain connects TRBV11-3 to TRBJ2-2; the match to TRBD1 covers 9 bases. With 4 bases clipped from V and 6 bases from J, the junction kept 6 bases outside the gene matches. Germline CDR1 and CDR2: SGHNT and YENEEA. This CDR3 is 15 amino acids long.

This chain links TRBV11-2 with TRBJ2-5, with 7 positions matching TRBD1. Germline V gene lookup returns CDR1 SGHAT and CDR2 FQNNGV. CDR3 size: 17 residues. Losses at the gene ends were 5 bases for V and 7 bases for J; bases not matched to a gene: 19. CDR3 bases: TGTGCCAGCAGCCTCCAAGGGGGCCAAAACAGAGGGGGGACCCAGTACTTC. Its protein product is CASSLQGGQNRGGTQYF.

The rearrangement links TRBV7-2 to TRBJ2-2, with 9 bases matching TRBD2. Germline trimming cut 5 bases from V and 1 base from J; bases unmatched to any gene: 5. Germline CDR1 SGHTA, CDR2 FQGNSA. The CDR3 contains 16 residues. Written as DNA, the CDR3 is TGTGCCAGCAGCCAGGGACTAGCAGGGAACACCGGGGAGCTGTTTTTT. This sequence encodes CASSQGLAGNTGELFF.

V is TRBV2 and J is TRBJ1-3, with D maybe TRBD1 (5 bases). V was pared by 5 bases and J by 0 bases, with 11 bases between. The CDR3 loop spans 15 amino acids. Per the germline V gene, CDR1 is SNHLY and CDR2 is FYNNEI. CDR3 residues: CASSTGSFSGNTIYF. The CDR3 DNA is TGTGCCAGCAGTACAGGCAGCTTCTCTGGAAACACCATATATTTT.

The chain joins TRBV6-5 to TRBJ1-2; 11 bases map to TRBD1. From germline, CDR1 is MNHEY and CDR2 SVGAGI. V was pared by 7 bases and J by 3 bases, with 4 bases of the junction left unmatched. The CDR3 loop spans 14 amino acids. Here the CDR3 reads CASIRDRGYYGYTF. The CDR3 nucleotides read TGTGCCAGCATAAGGGACAGGGGGTACTATGGCTACACCTTC.